Shown below are 18 T cell receptor beta chains from a single sample sequenced in a study of T cell responses to AZD1222 COVID-19 vaccine. Repertoires were generated with immunoSEQ multiplex PCR, while TCRdb's copy carries only in-frame clones and drops some. The table records around 100,000 clones, 80% to 95% of them present only once. Here the sequenced sample was peripheral blood, taken on day 0 of AZD1222 vaccination. Receptor source: an adult in good health.

This sequence joins TRBV7-9 and TRBJ1-4; 9 nucleotides line up with TRBD1. V shed 3 bases, J shed 4 bases, and the junction held 3 bases outside the gene matches. The CDR3 consists of 15 residues. Germline V gene lookup returns CDR1 SEHNR and CDR2 FQNEAQ (reference sequence). The CDR3 DNA reads as TGTGCCAGCAGCTTTACGACAGGGGGTAATGAAAAACTGTTTTTT. This encodes CASSFTTGGNEKLFF.

The table lists this clone with a few counts. This sequence joins TRBV11-1 and TRBJ2-7, with D tentatively TRBD1 (5 bases). The germline V and J ends were trimmed by 4 bases and 2 bases, with 12 bases remaining between them. The CDR3 has 14 amino acids. The germline gives CDR1 SGHAT, CDR2 FQDESV (reference sequence). CDR3 in DNA: TGTGCCAGCAGCTCACCGACAGTACCCTACGAGCAGTACTTC. Amino acids: CASSSPTVPYEQYF.

The V and J genes are TRBV7-3 and TRBJ1-1; 10 bases are a match to TRBD1. CDR1 is SGHTA and CDR2 is FQGTGA in the germline V gene. Unmatched junction bases numbered 5, after V lost 4 bases and J lost 6 bases. The CDR3 consists of 14 residues. CDR3 sequence reads: CASSSGQGRAEAFF. The CDR3 bases are TGTGCCAGCAGCTCGGGACAGGGGAGAGCTGAAGCTTTCTTT. The full variable domain, in which reference TRBV7-3 and TRBJ1-1 provide the parts outside the CDR3, is GAGVSQTPSNKVTEKGKYVELRCDPISGHTALYWYRQSLGQGPEFLIYFQGTGAADDSGLPNDRFFAVRPEGSVSTLKIQRTERGDSAVYLCASSSGQGRAEAFFGQGTRLTVV.

V gene TRBV18 combines with J gene TRBJ1-4; 7 bases align to TRBD1. Germline V gives CDR1 KGHSH, CDR2 LQKENI. V lost 5 bases to trimming and J lost 6 bases; unmatched junction nucleotides: 3. This CDR3 has 13 amino acids. The CDR3, as DNA: TGTGCCAGCTCATCAGACAGGGATGAAAAACTGTTTTTT. Protein product: CASSSDRDEKLFF.

The sample holds one count of this clone. Other nucleotide sequences from this sample produce the same CDR3. The chain carries TRBV18 and TRBJ2-1, with a possible D match to TRBD1 (5 bases). V gave up 3 bases and J gave up 7 bases, with 10 bases separating them. This CDR3 region has 13 residues. Looked up from germline, CDR1 is KGHSH and CDR2 is LQKENI. This CDR3 is CASSPGRVNEQFF. CDR3 DNA sequence: TGTGCCAGCTCACCGGGCAGGGTGAATGAGCAGTTCTTC.

V usage is TRBV29-1 and J usage is TRBJ2-3; D is ambiguous. CDR1 is SQVTM and CDR2 is ANQGSEA in the germline V gene. CDR3 length: 11 residues. The V end lost 4 bases, the J end lost 2 bases, and 4 bases lay between the germline ends. CDR3 loop: CSVGITDTQYF. DNA of the CDR3: TGCAGCGTTGGAATCACAGATACGCAGTATTTT.

The J gene is TRBJ2-1, the V gene TRBV19; the match to TRBD1 covers 9 bases. Germline CDR1 and CDR2: LNHDA and SQIVND (reference sequence). The CDR3 is made up of 14 amino acids. With V trimmed by 5 bases and J by 5 bases, 4 bases remained unmatched. CDR3 sequence reads: CASSPRTGDNEQFF. In DNA form, the CDR3 reads TGTGCCAGTAGTCCTAGGACAGGGGACAATGAGCAGTTCTTC. Full variable domain (missing parts from reference TRBV19 and TRBJ2-1): DGGITQSPKYLFRKEGQNVTLSCEQNLNHDAMYWYRQDPGQGLRLIYYSQIVNDFQKGDIAEGYSVSREKKESFPLTVTSAQKNPTAFYLCASSPRTGDNEQFFGPGTRLTVL.

V gene TRBV7-2 combines with J gene TRBJ2-2, with TRBD2 matching 11 bases. Germline CDR1 is SGHTA and CDR2 is FQGNSA. Losses at the gene ends were 5 bases for V and 3 bases for J; bases not matched to a gene: 5. This CDR3 has 16 amino acids. The CDR3 DNA follows: TGTGCCAGCAGCATAACTAGCGGGGGAGACACCGGGGAGCTGTTTTTT. This sequence encodes CASSITSGGDTGELFF.

Of note for this clone: This specimen includes other DNA sequences encoding the same CDR3. The V call is TRBV30, the J call TRBJ2-7; D is perhaps TRBD2 (6 bases). From germline, CDR1 is GTSNPN and CDR2 SVGIG (reference sequence). There are 12 residues in the CDR3. Trimming stripped 0 bases from V and 4 bases from J, with 7 bases between. The DNA for the CDR3 is TGTGCCTGGAGTGTCGGGAGTTACGAGCAGTACTTC. It translates to CAWSVGSYEQYF.

The CDR3 loop reads CASSEGQTNEKLFF. The CDR3 bases are TGTGCCAGCAGTGAAGGGCAGACTAATGAAAAACTGTTTTTT. This rearrangement joins TRBV2 to TRBJ1-4; D unclear. Trimming removed 1 base from V and 2 bases from J, with 5 bases in between. The germline V gene has CDR1 SNHLY and CDR2 FYNNEI. The CDR3 runs 14 residues. Full variable domain (rest looked up from reference TRBV2 and TRBJ1-4): EPEVTQTPSHQVTQMGQEVILRCVPISNHLYFYWYRQILGQKVEFLVSFYNNEISEKSEIFDDQFSVERPDGSNFTLKIRSTKLEDSAMYFCASSEGQTNEKLFFGSGTQLSVL.

This rearrangement joins TRBV6-6 to TRBJ2-6, with D hard to call. Germline V gives CDR1 MNHNY, CDR2 SVGAGI (reference sequence). The CDR3 is made up of 13 amino acids. Trimming removed 7 bases at V and 2 bases at J, with 6 bases between. In DNA form, the CDR3 reads TGTGCCAGCATCCTCCCTGGGGCCAACGTCCTGACTTTC. Encoded protein: CASILPGANVLTF.

The V and J genes are TRBV4-2 and TRBJ1-2; D gene unclear. Germline values: CDR1 LGHNA, CDR2 YNFKEQ. The CDR3 sequence is 18 residues long. V was shortened by 0 bases and J by 2 bases, with 19 bases between the two germline ends. CDR3 residues: CASSQDPAAGATNYGYTF. CDR3 nucleotide sequence: TGTGCCAGCAGCCAAGACCCCGCGGCCGGAGCGACGAACTATGGCTACACCTTC.

DNA for the CDR3: TGTGCCAGCAGCTCCCTGACCTACGAGCAGTACTTC. Its translation is CASSSLTYEQYF. This rearrangement joins TRBV7-9 to TRBJ2-7; D not certain. V lost 4 bases and J lost 2, with 6 bases in between. The CDR3 length is 12 residues. Looked up from germline, CDR1 is SEHNR and CDR2 is FQNEAQ (reference sequence). Drawing the rest from reference TRBV7-9 and TRBJ2-7, the complete variable domain is DTGVSQNPRHKITKRGQNVTFRCDPISEHNRLYWYRQTLGQGPEFLTYFQNEAQLEKSRLLSDRFSAERPKGSFSTLEIQRTEQGDSAMYLCASSSLTYEQYFGPGTRLTVT.

J is TRBJ1-2 and V is TRBV6-5; D is possibly TRBD1 (5 bases). From germline, CDR1 is MNHEY and CDR2 SVGAGI. CDR3 size: 13 residues. Trimming shortened V by 6 bases and J by 4 bases, and 12 bases separated the two germline ends. This chain's CDR3 is CASRLQEAYGYTF. CDR3 bases: TGTGCCAGCAGACTACAGGAAGCCTATGGCTACACCTTC.

Regarding this clone: The identical CDR3 is also encoded by other nucleotide sequences in the sample. The chain is built from TRBV7-2 and TRBJ2-1, with D possibly TRBD1 on 6 matching bases. The CDR3 contains 14 residues. CDR1 SGHTA and CDR2 FQGNSA come from the germline V gene. Deletions cut 0 bases from V and 4 bases from J, with 7 bases between. The CDR3 bases are TGTGCCAGCAGCTTAGCCGGGACATACAATGAGCAGTTCTTC. Protein: CASSLAGTYNEQFF.

This clone was counted a few times. The rearrangement links TRBV6-2 or TRBV6-3 to TRBJ2-7; either TRBD1 or TRBD2 may supply D (6 bases each). Deletions cut 4 bases from V and 0 bases from J, with 10 bases between. This CDR3 has 14 amino acids. Germline values: CDR1 MNHEY, CDR2 SVGEGT. CDR3 DNA sequence: TGTGCCAGCAGTTTAGCGGACAGCTCCTACGAGCAGTACTTC. It codes for CASSLADSSYEQYF.

V is TRBV6-6 and J is TRBJ2-2; unclear D gene. Germline-derived CDR1 and CDR2 are MNHNY and SVGAGI (reference sequence). The CDR3 totals 12 residues. V was cut by 0 bases and J by 6 bases, with 2 bases left in between. The CDR3 nucleotides are TGTGCCAGCAGTTACTCGCCCGGGGAGCTGTTTTTT. Protein sequence: CASSYSPGELFF.

V and J are TRBV18 and TRBJ2-7; D may correspond to TRBD1 or TRBD2 (5 bases each). There are 14 residues in the CDR3. Germline CDR1 and CDR2: KGHSH and LQKENI. The V end was cut by 3 bases, the J end by 2 bases, with 11 bases between. In DNA form, the CDR3 reads TGTGCCAGCTCACCTGTCAGGGACGCCTACGAGCAGTACTTC. Translated, it gives CASSPVRDAYEQYF.